This TCR beta chain was obtained from a study of T cells after posttransplantation cyclophosphamide (TCRdb year 2016). Background on the whole study: Using TRB sequencing, the study followed how the T cell repertoire reconstituted after myeloablative bone marrow transplantation in which posttransplantation cyclophosphamide served as GVHD prophylaxis. Samples from roughly 35 PTCy-treated patients, along with samples from about 16 of their related bone marrow donors, underwent antigen receptor sequencing. TRB sequencing was performed on blood from all 35 or so PTCy patients with 1-year posttransplant specimens. Up to 3 additional blood samples from 2 to 5.2 years after transplant were also TRB-sequenced in 3 patients, as was pretransplant blood from 4 patients. TRA and TRB clonality were tightly correlated in about ten samples, so subsequent TCR analyses focused on TRB only. Public TRB sequences were searched against a database of over 3,000 sequences associated with responses to pathogens, tumor antigens, self-antigens and alloantigens.

Interpreted using the paper, the treatment or condition label stands for: high-dose cyclophosphamide on days +3 and +4 as single-agent GVHD prophylaxis. PTCy patients received busulfan and fludarabine conditioning, a related or unrelated marrow graft, and cyclophosphamide on days +3 and +4. The PTCy-treated patients were drawn from a prospective, multi-institutional clinical trial. Peripheral blood and bone marrow mononuclear cells were isolated by Ficoll-Hypaque density centrifugation and cryopreserved. Overall study outcomes, separate from this receptor: The TRB repertoires of T cells infiltrating skin or the GI tract showed only limited overlap with the TRB repertoires found in blood. Across 45 or so patients, TRB clonality was highly associated with recipient CMV seropositivity and CMV reactivation, and PTCy diversity was similar to diversity in CNI/methotrexate controls. Donor-recipient similarity was low at 1-2 months but increased during the first year, and donor CD8+ memory clones often dominated later blood repertoires.

TRB sequencing was run on genomic DNA with either the immunoSEQ assay at survey resolution or the hsTCRB kit. Processing in the source paper ran as follows. The immunoSEQ software handled initial read processing, and the LymphoSeq R package was used for repertoire analyses. Clonality was computed as 1 minus normalized Shannon entropy; Gini coefficient was also calculated for each TRB dataset. To infer phenotypes in unsorted samples, TRB sequences from sorted subsets of the recipient or donor were mapped onto the unsorted samples of the same recipient. What TCRdb holds here is the immuneACCESS table cut down to in-frame rearrangements. Part of the clones is not present; checked against another copy, under half of the missing clones reflect an unresolved V gene, and the others are unexplained. The V and J calls and clone size are taken from that table; D and trimming were inferred from the DNA. In this sample the table shows approximately 4,700 clones, less than 80% of which occur a single time. The top ten clones comprise approximately 35% of the sample.

Worth noting for this clone: Its antigen remains undetermined. There are no base qualities to consult, and no much larger clone falls within one base.

The CDR3 goes from the cysteine to the phenylalanine over 16 residues. Only CDR3 DNA remains: 48 bases, in frame from the first base. CDR1 and CDR2 were assigned from the germline V gene (reference sequence) as MNHNY and SVGAGI. V ends up 5 bases short and J 4 bases short, with an unmatched junction base count of 12. Material: PBMCs, obtained after allogeneic stem cell transplant with posttransplant cyclophosphamide. This chain joins TRBV6-6 to TRBJ1-2, and 8 bases in between align with TRBD1. The source is a male patient aged 40-50 years who received an allogeneic stem cell transplant from a related donor, was CMV-positive, and had acute and chronic GVHD. Some T cells present after a transplant may be cells of the graft donor. The DNA reads as follows: TGTGCCAGCAGTACGGGACAGGCAGGCTTCGCCTATGGCTACACCTTC. Its amino acids are CASSTGQAGFAYGYTF.